The rows below give T cell receptor beta chains drawn from one sample of a study of human T cells and chemical hapten exposure. TCRdb fed the RACE reads into MiXCR, producing one record per CDR3 protein. The repertoire holds 70,000 to 85,000 distinct CDR3 sequences, with 8.6% as singletons. Sample: whole blood. The origin of the receptors is a male donor in good health. Some clones in this sample may be carry-over from other donors' samples. CDR3s include the opening cysteine and the closing phenylalanine or tryptophan. The order of the fields is J gene, D gene, V gene, clone size, CDR3 DNA, CDR3 protein. The D gene is left open where the match is weak. For some rows the clone size is stated as once, few or many, or as a class when expanded; others skip it.

>TRBJ1-1|.|TRBV7-9|.
TGTGCCCTTGACACCCCTGAAGCTTTCTTT
CALDTPEAFF
>TRBJ2-5|.|TRBV10-3|.
TGTGCCATCGCAGGGACGGAGACCCAGTACTTC
CAIAGTETQYF
>TRBJ2-3|.|TRBV19|.
TGTGCCAGTACCCCGTGGGGCACAGATACGCAGTATTTT
CASTPWGTDTQYF
>TRBJ2-7|TRBD2|TRBV5-8|few
TGTGCCAGCAGCTGGAGGATGACTAGCCTGCAACCCGAGCAGTACTTC
CASSWRMTSLQPEQYF
>TRBJ1-1|.|TRBV29-1|many
TGCAGCGTTAGAGAGATCATGAACACTGAAGCTTTCTTT
CSVREIMNTEAFF
>TRBJ1-6|TRBD1|TRBV6-1|few
TGTGCCAGCAGTACCGGGACAGAAAATTCACCCCTCCACTTT
CASSTGTENSPLHF
>TRBJ2-7|.|TRBV11-1|few
TGTGCCAGCAGCTCGGAGGGGACAGAGAACTCCTACGAGCAGTACTTC
CASSSEGTENSYEQYF
>TRBJ2-7|TRBD2|TRBV10-3|many
TGTGCCAGCACGGGGGGCTACGAGCAGTACTTC
CASTGGYEQYF
>TRBJ2-7|TRBD2|TRBV4-1|few
TGCGCCAGCAGCCCGCAAGGGGGCCCCGGACTAGCGGGCCCCTCCTACGAGCAGTACTTC
CASSPQGGPGLAGPSYEQYF
>TRBJ1-1|.|TRBV5-6|few
TGTGCCAGCAGCATTCAGGGAACTGAAGCTTTCTTT
CASSIQGTEAFF